These 24 T cell receptor beta chains originate from one sample sequenced in a study of Ad26.COV2.S vaccination and SARS-CoV-2 variants. Treatment defined: roughly 20 received Ad26.COV2.S at low or high dose, single or two shots; about 5 received placebo; per-sample allocation not given. The samples date from day 63 after the first vaccine or placebo injection. Generated by immunoSEQ multiplex PCR, the TCRdb table keeps only in-frame clones and is missing some. The sample has around 240,000 clones, roughly 90% seen once; the top ten hold about 10%. The sequencing used peripheral blood, collected in a trial of Ad26.COV2.S vaccine versus placebo. The receptors were sampled from a person aged 18-60 years who received the Ad26.COV2.S COVID-19 vaccine or a placebo.

The CDR3 DNA follows: TGTGCCAGCAGCGTCGGGGACCGGGGCTACGAGCAGTACTTC. It encodes CASSVGDRGYEQYF. The chain joins TRBV6-5 to TRBJ2-7; D possibly uses TRBD1 or TRBD2 (5 bases each). Trimming shortened V by 6 bases and J by 3 bases, and 15 bases separated the two germline ends. The CDR3 spans 14 residues. The V gene's germline CDR1 is MNHEY and CDR2 SVGAGI.

This chain joins TRBV9 and TRBJ1-1; tentatively, D is TRBD1 (5 bases). Trimming pared 3 bases from V and 0 bases from J, leaving 15 bases between. There are 16 residues in the CDR3. Germline V CDR1 and CDR2: SGDLS, YYNGEE. In DNA form, the CDR3 reads TGTGCCAGCAGCGAGGCCCTGGGGGGGATGAACACTGAAGCTTTCTTT. As protein: CASSEALGGMNTEAFF.

The DNA for the CDR3 is TGTGCCAGCTCACCACCGGGCTGGAAAGATGAAAAACTGTTTTTT. This codes for CASSPPGWKDEKLFF. J is TRBJ1-4 and V is TRBV18; no firm D call. Germline lookup yields CDR1 KGHSH and CDR2 LQKENI. The CDR3 covers 15 residues. Trimming took 0 bases from V and 6 from J, leaving 11 bases between them.

V usage is TRBV18 and J usage is TRBJ1-5; D gene uncertain. The CDR3 extends over 17 amino acids. With 2 bases removed from V and 1 base from J, the gap between germline ends came to 15 bases. Germline V gene sequence: CDR1 KGHSH, CDR2 LQKENI. The CDR3 DNA reads as TGTGCCAGCTCACCATATGCCCGGGTTGGGAGCAATCAGCCCCAGCATTTT. Translated, it gives CASSPYARVGSNQPQHF.

V is TRBV3-1 (or the pseudogene TRBV3-2) and J is TRBJ1-1; the D is unclear. The CDR3 totals 16 residues. The germline CDR1 and CDR2 sequences are LGHDT and YNNKEL (reference sequence). Between the trimmed V and J ends, which lost 0 bases and 3 bases, there was a span of 14 bases. The CDR3 loop is CASSQDTARGDTEAFF. The DNA of the CDR3 is TGTGCCAGCAGCCAAGATACCGCCCGCGGGGACACTGAAGCTTTCTTT.

A single count supports this clone. V is TRBV6-5 and J is TRBJ2-7; 12 bases align to TRBD2. Germline lookup yields CDR1 MNHEY and CDR2 SVGAGI. With 4 bases clipped from V and 6 bases from J, the junction kept 1 base outside the gene matches. CDR3 length: 13 residues. The DNA of the CDR3 is TGTGCCAGCAGTTCGGGACTAGCGGGCGAGCAGTACTTC. This encodes CASSSGLAGEQYF.

CDR3 amino acids: CASSPNASTDTQYF. The CDR3 nucleotides read TGTGCCAGCAGCCCGAACGCTAGCACAGATACGCAGTATTTT. The chain uses TRBV5-4 and TRBJ2-3; no definite D call. Germline loops: CDR1 SGHNT, CDR2 YYREEE (reference sequence). The CDR3 covers 14 residues. The germline V and J ends were trimmed by 4 bases and 0 bases, with 9 bases remaining between them.

This sequence joins TRBV5-4 and TRBJ2-2; 7 bases fit TRBD1. The CDR3 spans 15 residues. V lost 2 bases, J lost 0 bases, and 1 base stayed unmatched. Germline CDR1 is SGHNT and CDR2 is YYREEE (reference sequence). CDR3 region: CASSFQGANTGELFF. CDR3 coding DNA: TGTGCCAGCAGCTTTCAGGGGGCGAACACCGGGGAGCTGTTTTTT.

The gene calls are TRBV6-2 or TRBV6-3 and TRBJ2-7; D is ambiguous. CDR1 is MNHEY and CDR2 is SVGEGT in the germline V gene. V shed 5 bases and J shed 6 bases, with 8 bases lying between them. The CDR3 runs 11 residues. The CDR3 bases are TGTGCCAGCAGTCTCTGGTCCGAGCAGTACTTC. Translation gives CASSLWSEQYF.

The chain has TRBV21-1 and TRBJ2-7. TRBV21-1 constitutes a pseudogene. This CDR3 contains 14 residues. The CDR3 is CASSNQPNSYEQYF. The CDR3 nucleotides are TGTGCCAGCAGCAACCAACCAAACTCCTACGAGCAGTACTTC.

The CDR3 loop reads CASSHGTDTQYF. The CDR3 DNA reads TGTGCCAGCAGCCACGGGACAGATACGCAGTATTTT. The chain carries TRBV11-2 and TRBJ2-3; D not resolved. CDR1 and CDR2 from the germline V gene are SGHAT and FQNNGV. This CDR3 region has 12 residues. Trimming removed 5 bases at V and 3 bases at J, with 6 bases between.

The rearrangement links TRBV28 to TRBJ1-2, with D possibly TRBD1 on 5 matching bases. Germline values: CDR1 MDHEN, CDR2 SYDVKM. The CDR3 has 14 residues. V gave up 7 bases and J gave up 6 bases, with 18 bases separating them. CDR3 bases: TGTGCCAGCATTCCGAACTGGGGAGGGGATGGCTACACCTTC. Translating gives CASIPNWGGDGYTF.

The V gene is TRBV30, the J gene TRBJ2-1, with D perhaps assigned TRBD1 or TRBD2 (5 bases each). Trimming stripped 3 bases from V and 8 bases from J, with 11 bases between. CDR3 size: 12 residues. From germline, CDR1 is GTSNPN and CDR2 SVGIG (reference sequence). The CDR3 DNA sequence: TGTGCCTGGAGCCGAGGGACGGATGAGCAGTTCTTC. Translation: CAWSRGTDEQFF.

This clone was observed once. V gene TRBV7-3 combines with J gene TRBJ2-2, with 10 bases aligning to TRBD1. This CDR3 has 17 residues. Germline CDR1 SGHTA, CDR2 FQGTGA. Trimming removed 2 bases from V and 1 base from J; junction bases left unmatched: 4. The CDR3 sequence: CASSLPGTGENTGELFF. CDR3 in DNA: TGTGCCAGCAGCTTACCCGGGACAGGGGAGAACACCGGGGAGCTGTTTTTT.

The CDR3, as DNA: TGTGCCAGCAGCCAGGACAGGGGGCACGGTGAAAAACTGTTTTTT. Translation: CASSQDRGHGEKLFF. The genes are TRBV7-8 and TRBJ1-4, with 11 nucleotides matching TRBD1. J lost 7 bases, V lost 5 bases, and 6 bases had no gene match. This CDR3 comprises 15 residues. The V gene's germline CDR1 is SGHVS and CDR2 FQNEAQ.

V gene TRBV30 combines with J gene TRBJ1-2, with D uncertain. The CDR3 is made up of 12 amino acids. From germline, CDR1 is GTSNPN and CDR2 SVGIG (reference sequence). V lost 4 bases to trimming and J lost 3 bases, with 9 bases between them. CDR3 nucleotide sequence: TGTGCCTGGAAAGGGTCGGACTATGGCTACACCTTC. This translates into CAWKGSDYGYTF.

V gene TRBV5-1 combines with J gene TRBJ1-2; D is uncertain. Germline V gene lookup returns CDR1 SGHRS and CDR2 YFSETQ. The CDR3 runs to 12 residues. V gave up 5 bases and J gave up 4 bases, with 9 bases separating them. The CDR3 region has the DNA TGCGCCAGCAGTACCGTACCCTATGGCTACACCTTC. This translates into CASSTVPYGYTF.

The genes are TRBV28 and TRBJ1-5, with 7 bases matching TRBD1. V shed 2 bases, J shed 5 bases, and the junction held 9 bases outside the gene matches. The CDR3 is 16 amino acids. Germline V gives CDR1 MDHEN, CDR2 SYDVKM. CDR3 sequence: CASSLAAAGTDQPQHF. The CDR3 DNA follows: TGTGCCAGCAGTTTAGCTGCTGCCGGGACAGATCAGCCCCAGCATTTT. Complete variable domain (other parts from reference TRBV28 and TRBJ1-5): DVKVTQSSRYLVKRTGEKVFLECVQDMDHENMFWYRQDPGLGLRLIYFSYDVKMKEKGDIPEGYSVSREKKERFSLILESASTNQTSMYLCASSLAAAGTDQPQHFGDGTRLSIL.

A remark on this clone: Other DNA sequences from this sample encode an identical CDR3 as well. The chain recombines TRBV9 with TRBJ2-5; D is undetermined. V was clipped by 0 bases and J by 5 bases, with 5 bases between them. Germline lookup yields CDR1 SGDLS and CDR2 YYNGEE. This CDR3 spans 12 amino acids. CDR3 sequence: CASSVVGETQYF. The CDR3 DNA reads as TGTGCCAGCAGCGTAGTCGGGGAGACCCAGTACTTC.

The rearrangement joins TRBV20-1 to TRBJ2-1; D gene ambiguous. Trimming shortened V by 3 bases and J by 1 base, and 10 bases separated the two germline ends. Per germline, CDR1 DFQATT and CDR2 SNEGSKA (reference sequence). CDR3 length equals 14 residues. The chain's CDR3 is CSASSGLSYNEQFF. CDR3 bases: TGCAGTGCTAGTTCCGGGCTGTCCTACAATGAGCAGTTCTTC.

For the CDR3, the DNA is TGTGCCAGCAGCTTAGGAGTGGTTAGCGGGGGGGGAGAGACCCAGTACTTC. Translation: CASSLGVVSGGGETQYF. The chain carries TRBV11-2 and TRBJ2-5, with 11 nucleotides matching TRBD2. Unmatched junction bases numbered 8, after V lost 1 base and J lost 4 bases. CDR1 is SGHAT, CDR2 FQNNGV, per germline. This CDR3 has 17 amino acids.

The rearrangement joins TRBV28 to TRBJ2-7; D unclear. CDR1 is MDHEN and CDR2 is SYDVKM in the germline V gene. CDR3 size: 15 residues. With 1 base removed from V and 0 bases from J, the gap between germline ends came to 10 bases. CDR3 in DNA: TGTGCCAGCAGTTTATCCTGGGGAAGCTCCTACGAGCAGTACTTC. It is translated as CASSLSWGSSYEQYF.

The chain employs TRBV5-6 and TRBJ2-5, with TRBD1 matching 9 bases. The trim removed 3 bases at V and 6 bases at J, leaving 12 bases unmatched. CDR1 and CDR2 from the germline V gene are SGHDT and YYEEEE. The CDR3 runs 16 residues. The CDR3 loop reads CASSSVQGALTKTQYF. For the CDR3, the DNA is TGTGCCAGCAGCTCAGTACAGGGGGCGTTGACAAAGACCCAGTACTTC.

V is TRBV9 and J is TRBJ1-2; 9 nucleotides line up with TRBD1. Germline CDR1 SGDLS, CDR2 YYNGEE. Trimming took 10 bases from V and 11 from J; bases not matched to a gene: 6. The CDR3 contains 10 residues. The CDR3 nucleotides are TGTGCCGGGGACAGGGATTCTTACACCTTC. This encodes CAGDRDSYTF.